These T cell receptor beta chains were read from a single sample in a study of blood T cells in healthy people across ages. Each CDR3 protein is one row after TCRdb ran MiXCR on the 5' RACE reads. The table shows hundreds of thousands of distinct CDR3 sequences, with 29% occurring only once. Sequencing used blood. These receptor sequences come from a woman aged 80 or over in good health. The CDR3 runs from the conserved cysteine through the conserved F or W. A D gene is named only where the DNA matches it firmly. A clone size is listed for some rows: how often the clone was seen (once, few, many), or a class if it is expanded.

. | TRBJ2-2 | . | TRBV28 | CASSLLADGELFF | TGTGCCAGCAGTTTGTTGGCAGACGGGGAGCTGTTTTTT
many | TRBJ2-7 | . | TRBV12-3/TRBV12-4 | CASKIAGEQYF | TGTGCCAGCAAAATAGCCGGCGAGCAGTACTTC
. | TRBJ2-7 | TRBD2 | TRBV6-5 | CASSYSRWRGDSYEQYF | TGTGCCAGCAGTTACTCTCGGTGGCGGGGGGACTCCTACGAGCAGTACTTC
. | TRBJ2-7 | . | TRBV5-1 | CTSSLVSGSYGQYF | TGCACCAGCAGCTTGGTCAGCGGCTCCTACGGGCAGTACTTC
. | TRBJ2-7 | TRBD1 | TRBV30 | CAWSAGTGRVYEQYF | TGTGCCTGGTCCGCCGGGACAGGGAGGGTTTACGAGCAGTACTTC
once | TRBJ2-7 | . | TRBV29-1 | CINPARGPSSYEQYF | TGCATCAATCCTGCAAGGGGCCCCAGCTCCTACGAGCAGTACTTC
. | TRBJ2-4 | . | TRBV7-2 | CASSLADAAGAKNIQYF | TGTGCCAGCAGCTTAGCGGACGCAGCGGGAGCCAAAAACATTCAGTACTTC
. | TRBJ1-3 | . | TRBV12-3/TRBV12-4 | CASRTGRGIAGNTIYF | TGTGCCAGCAGAACGGGAAGGGGCATAGCTGGAAACACCATATATTTT
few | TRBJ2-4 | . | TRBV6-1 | CASSEAIFGGKNIQYF | TGTGCCAGCAGTGAAGCGATATTCGGAGGCAAAAACATTCAGTACTTC
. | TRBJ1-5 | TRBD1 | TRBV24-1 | CATSESRTGGNQPQHF | TGTGCCACCAGTGAGTCACGGACAGGGGGCAATCAGCCCCAGCATTTT
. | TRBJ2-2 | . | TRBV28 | CASSFGGLNTGELFF | TGTGCCAGCAGTTTCGGGGGGCTGAACACCGGGGAGCTGTTTTTT
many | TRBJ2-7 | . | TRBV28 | CASTSGGYEQYF | TGTGCCAGTACATCTGGGGGCTACGAGCAGTACTTC
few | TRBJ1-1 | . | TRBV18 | CASSLFEGVNTEAFF | TGTGCCAGCTCACTTTTTGAGGGGGTGAACACTGAAGCTTTCTTT
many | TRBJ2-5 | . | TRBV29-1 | CSVVRGPQETQYF | TGCAGCGTTGTAAGGGGTCCTCAAGAGACCCAGTACTTC
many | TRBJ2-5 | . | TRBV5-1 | CASSLEKVGETQYF | TGCGCCAGCAGCTTAGAGAAGGTGGGGGAGACCCAGTACTTC
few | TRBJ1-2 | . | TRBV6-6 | CASSSQGDNYGYTF | TGTGCCAGCAGTTCACAAGGGGATAACTATGGCTACACCTTC
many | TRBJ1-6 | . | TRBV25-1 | CASSEGHNNSPLHF | TGTGCCAGCAGTGAGGGACACAATAATTCACCCCTCCACTTT
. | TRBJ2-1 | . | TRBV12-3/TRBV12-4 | CASSPQLARGAYSEQFF | TGTGCCAGCAGCCCACAACTAGCACGGGGGGCTTACAGTGAGCAGTTCTTC
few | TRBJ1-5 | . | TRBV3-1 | CASSDTGGLYSNQPQHF | TGTGCCAGCAGTGATACAGGAGGGCTTTATAGCAATCAGCCCCAGCATTTT
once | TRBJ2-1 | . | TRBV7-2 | CASSQGEAGLAFF | TGTGCCAGCAGCCAGGGGGAGGCTGGCCTTGCGTTCTTC
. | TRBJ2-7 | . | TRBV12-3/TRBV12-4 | CASSDPGLPYQYF | TGTGCCAGCAGTGATCCGGGACTCCCATATCAGTACTTC
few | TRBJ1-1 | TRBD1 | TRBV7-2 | CASSGRDRGTEAFF | TGTGCCAGCAGCGGCCGGGACAGGGGCACTGAAGCTTTCTTT
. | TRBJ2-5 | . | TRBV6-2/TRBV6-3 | CASSFFQGVRGETQYF | TGTGCCAGCAGTTTTTTTCAGGGGGTGCGGGGGGAGACCCAGTACTTC
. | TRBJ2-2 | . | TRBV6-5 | CASSYRLPRTGELFF | TGTGCCAGCAGTTACCGGCTGCCAAGGACCGGGGAGCTGTTTTTT
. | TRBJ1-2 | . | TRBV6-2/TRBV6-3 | CASSYRTDYGYTF | TGTGCCAGCAGTTACCGGACAGACTATGGCTACACCTTC
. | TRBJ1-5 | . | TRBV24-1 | CATMASSNRPQHF | TGTGCCACCATGGCCAGTAGCAATCGGCCCCAGCATTTT
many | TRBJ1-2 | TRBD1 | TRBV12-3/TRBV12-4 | CASRQDRGSGGYTF | TGTGCCAGCAGACAGGACAGGGGATCAGGAGGCTACACCTTC
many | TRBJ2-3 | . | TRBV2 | CASKQIVADTQYF | TGTGCCAGTAAACAGATAGTGGCAGATACGCAGTATTTT
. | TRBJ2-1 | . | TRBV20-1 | CSATSGTRAYDEQFF | TGCAGTGCTACCTCCGGGACGAGGGCTTATGATGAGCAGTTCTTC
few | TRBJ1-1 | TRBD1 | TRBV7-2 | CASSLRTGGRGEAFF | TGTGCCAGCAGCCTTAGGACAGGGGGCAGGGGTGAGGCTTTCTTT
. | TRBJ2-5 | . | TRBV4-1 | CASSQDPAVEETQYF | TGCGCCAGCAGCCAAGATCCGGCAGTCGAGGAGACCCAGTACTTC
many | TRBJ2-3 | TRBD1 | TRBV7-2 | CASSLESQGVDTQYF | TGTGCCAGCAGCTTAGAATCACAGGGGGTAGATACGCAGTATTTT
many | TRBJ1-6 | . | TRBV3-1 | CASSKGSPLHF | TGTGCCAGCAGCAAAGGATCACCCCTCCACTTT
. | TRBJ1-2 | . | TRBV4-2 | CASSQEQGMAYGYTF | TGTGCCAGCAGCCAAGAACAGGGAATGGCCTATGGCTACACCTTC
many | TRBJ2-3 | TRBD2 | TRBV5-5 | CASSPRLAGGRSDTQYF | TGTGCCAGCAGCCCCAGACTAGCGGGGGGGCGTTCAGATACGCAGTATTTT
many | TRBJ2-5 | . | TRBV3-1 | CASSPISRRLARIETQYF | TGTGCCAGCAGCCCAATATCGAGAAGGCTAGCGAGGATAGAGACCCAGTACTTC
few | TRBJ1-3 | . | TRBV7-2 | CASSRTASGNTIYF | TGTGCCAGCAGCAGGACAGCCTCTGGAAACACCATATATTTT
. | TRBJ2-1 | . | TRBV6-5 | CASSYSIGVGAQGEQFF | TGTGCCAGCAGTTACTCGATCGGAGTGGGAGCCCAGGGGGAGCAGTTCTTC
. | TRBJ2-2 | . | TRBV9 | CASSVEVLARPGELFF | TGTGCCAGCAGCGTAGAGGTTCTAGCGCGGCCCGGGGAGCTGTTTTTT
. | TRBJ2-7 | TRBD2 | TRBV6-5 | CASSYLSGRSYEQYF | TGTGCCAGCAGTTACCTTAGCGGGAGGAGTTACGAGCAGTACTTC
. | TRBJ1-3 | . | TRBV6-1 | CASSEVGGGHSGNTIYF | TGTGCCAGCAGTGAAGTGGGGGGAGGCCACTCTGGAAACACCATATATTTT
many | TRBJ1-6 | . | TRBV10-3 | CAITQDLNSPLHF | TGTGCCATCACCCAAGACTTGAATTCACCCCTCCACTTT
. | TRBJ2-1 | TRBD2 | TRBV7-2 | CASSLWTSGGAGEQFF | TGTGCCAGCAGCTTATGGACTAGCGGGGGGGCGGGTGAGCAGTTCTTC
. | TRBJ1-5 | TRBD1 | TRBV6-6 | CASRGPGQGANQPQHF | TGTGCCAGCAGAGGACCGGGACAGGGCGCTAATCAGCCCCAGCATTTT
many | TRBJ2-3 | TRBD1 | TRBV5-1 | CASSLGQGILSTDTQYF | TGCGCCAGCAGCTTGGGACAGGGGATATTAAGCACAGATACGCAGTATTTT
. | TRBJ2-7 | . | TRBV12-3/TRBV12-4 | CASSFRLASNNEQYF | TGTGCCAGCAGTTTTCGGCTGGCGAGTAACAATGAGCAGTACTTC
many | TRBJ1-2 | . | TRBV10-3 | CAISGSGENGYTF | TGTGCCATCAGTGGATCGGGGGAAAATGGCTACACCTTC
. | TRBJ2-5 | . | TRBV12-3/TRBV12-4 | CANSRPGTAQETQYF | TGTGCCAACAGTCGCCCCGGGACCGCGCAAGAGACCCAGTACTTC
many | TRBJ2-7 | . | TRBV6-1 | CASSSPITWSYEQYF | TGTGCCAGCAGTTCCCCGATTACATGGTCCTACGAGCAGTACTTC
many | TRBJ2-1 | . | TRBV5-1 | CASSFPQGGEQFF | TGCGCCAGCAGCTTCCCTCAGGGCGGTGAGCAGTTCTTC
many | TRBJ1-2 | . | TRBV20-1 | CSATPSMGGYTF | TGCAGTGCTACCCCCTCCATGGGGGGCTACACCTTC
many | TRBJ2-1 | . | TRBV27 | CASSPDFSQYNEQFF | TGTGCCAGCAGCCCTGACTTCTCTCAGTACAATGAGCAGTTCTTC
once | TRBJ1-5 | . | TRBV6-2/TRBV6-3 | CASTTGPQPQQF | TGTGCCAGCACCACAGGTCCTCAGCCCCAGCAGTTT
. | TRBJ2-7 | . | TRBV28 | CASSSWTVGSSYEQYF | TGTGCCAGCAGTTCCTGGACAGTGGGCAGCTCCTACGAGCAGTACTTC
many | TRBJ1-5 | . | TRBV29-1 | CSVEDPGGPQHF | TGCAGCGTTGAAGATCCGGGGGGGCCCCAGCATTTT
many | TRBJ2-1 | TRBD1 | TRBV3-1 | CASSRVPGQIEQFF | TGTGCCAGCAGCCGCGTCCCGGGACAGATCGAGCAGTTCTTC
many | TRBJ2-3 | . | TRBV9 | CASSPFRGGAGTDTQYF | TGTGCCAGCAGCCCCTTCAGGGGGGGGGCCGGCACAGATACGCAGTATTTT
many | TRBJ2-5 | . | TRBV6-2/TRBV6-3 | CASRAVVRETQYF | TGTGCCAGCCGAGCGGTCGTTCGAGAGACCCAGTACTTC
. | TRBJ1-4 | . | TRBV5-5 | CASSKIRGGEKLFF | TGTGCCAGCAGCAAAATCCGGGGCGGAGAAAAACTGTTTTTT